The rows below give T cell receptor beta chains drawn from one sample of a study of human T cells and chemical hapten exposure. One entry per CDR3 protein results from TCRdb running MiXCR on the RACE reads. The sample lists tens of thousands of distinct CDR3 sequences; over 8.5% were seen once. Sequencing used whole blood, obtained in connection with sensitization to the hapten diphenylcyclopropenone (DPC). These receptors were collected from a woman in her forties or fifties with alopecia areata. Some clones in this sample may be carry-over from other donors' samples. Each CDR3 is given with its conserved first and last residue. Fields, in order: J gene, clone size, V gene, D gene, CDR3 protein, CDR3 DNA. The D gene is left open where the match is weak. Clone size is stated in some rows and not others, as once, few, many or a class when expanded.

TRBJ1-2 few TRBV10-3 - CAISESKWGVGYTF TGTGCCATCAGTGAGTCGAAATGGGGAGTCGGCTACACCTTC
TRBJ2-1 many TRBV21-1 - CASSKADRAYNEQFF TGTGCCAGCAGCAAAGCAGACAGGGCCTACAATGAGCAGTTCTTC
TRBJ2-3 few TRBV12-2 - CASRLVGQTGGPTDTQYF TGTGCAAGTCGCTTAGTTGGACAAACGGGGGGGCCCACAGATACGCAGTATTTT
TRBJ1-5 many TRBV9 - CASSEGEGVSGQPQHF TGTGCCAGCAGCGAGGGAGAGGGAGTCTCAGGTCAGCCCCAGCATTTT
TRBJ1-6 many TRBV20-1 - CSARGDGNSPLHF TGCAGTGCTAGAGGGGACGGCAATTCACCCCTCCACTTT
TRBJ2-1 - TRBV6-5 - CASSYSNRGEGIYNEQFF TGTGCCAGCAGTTACTCTAATAGGGGGGAGGGGATCTACAATGAGCAGTTCTTC
TRBJ1-6 - TRBV11-3 - CASSGRDRYSPLHF TGTGCCAGCAGCGGCCGGGACCGATATTCACCCCTCCACTTT
TRBJ2-1 many TRBV29-1 - CSVDVPSAYNEQFF TGCAGCGTTGATGTACCTTCTGCCTACAATGAGCAGTTCTTC
TRBJ2-7 many TRBV20-1 TRBD1 CSARGFTGAYEQYF TGCAGTGCTAGAGGCTTTACAGGGGCCTACGAGCAGTACTTC
TRBJ1-5 many TRBV4-1 - CASSQRAFGRGPNQPQHF TGCGCCAGCAGCCAGCGGGCTTTCGGCAGGGGACCTAATCAGCCCCAGCATTTT
TRBJ2-1 few TRBV28 - CASSLDQYNEQFF TGTGCCAGCAGTTTAGACCAATACAATGAGCAGTTCTTC
TRBJ2-7 few TRBV10-3 TRBD2 CAISESTSGAYEQYF TGTGCCATCAGTGAGTCAACTAGCGGGGCCTACGAGCAGTACTTC
TRBJ2-7 - TRBV7-9 - CASSPGGPNEQYF TGTGCCAGCAGCCCCGGCGGGCCCAACGAGCAGTACTTC
TRBJ1-4 - TRBV12-3/TRBV12-4 TRBD1 CASSRDRATNEKLFF TGTGCCAGCAGCCGTGACAGGGCAACTAATGAAAAACTGTTTTTT
TRBJ2-5 many TRBV29-1 - CSVVGQETQYF TGCAGCGTCGTAGGTCAAGAGACCCAGTACTTC
TRBJ1-6 many TRBV7-2 TRBD1 CAIRGQEGSPLHF TGTGCCATCAGGGGGCAGGAGGGTTCACCCCTCCACTTT